This T cell receptor (beta chain) was recovered during a study of tumor and adjacent non-tumor tissue in lung cancer. Turning to the study itself: Each sample yielded 4 million to 5 million productive TCRbeta reads on average.

TCRbeta libraries were built with three rounds of nested PCR, modified from ARM-PCR. TCRdb called the multiplex PCR reads again in MiXCR, with one record for every CDR3 protein. This table holds more than 90,000 distinct CDR3 sequences, about 70% found once. The template was RNA from unsorted bulk tissue. With respect to this clonotype: An end of the junction does not agree with germline; a read error may underlie this.

The sequence was collected from a man in his fifties or sixties with non-small cell lung cancer. The sequenced sample was lung tumor tissue.

CDR3 protein: CAISPLNSMETQYF. In nucleotides, the CDR3 is TGTGCCATCAGTCCGCTGAATAGCATGGAGACCCAGTACTTT. This sequence joins TRBV12-3 or TRBV12-4 and TRBJ2-5; D unclear. The CDR3 is 14 amino acids.